This TCR beta chain was identified during a study of cytomegalovirus exposure and HLA in healthy donors. Study-level points and caveats: Immune exposure was documented only through CMV serostatus. Usually a TCR sequence was rare, but some public TCRs were found in many donors. According to reports, the classifier identified cytomegalovirus status with high specificity and sensitivity. Of the V segments, some could not be distinguished, including TRBV6-2 and TRBV6-3, and were excluded.

The V gene end was trimmed by 1 base and the J gene end by 7 bases; junction bases not matched to a gene: 7. This CDR3 is 16 amino acids long. Germline V CDR1 and CDR2: LNHDA, SQIVND (reference sequence). The PCR made use of 60 Vbeta and 13 Jbeta primers. Profiled with immunoSEQ multiplex PCR; TCRdb holds only in-frame clones, not every one. The data show roughly 130,000 clones, with more than 60% seen just once and roughly 2.1% held by the top ten. This clone was seen once. Its target is unknown. The rearrangement joins TRBV19 to TRBJ2-1; 10 positions match TRBD2. Sequenced sample: PBMCs. The source is a woman aged 40 to 50 in good health and CMV-seropositive. Written as DNA, the CDR3 is TGTGCCAGTAGTATAGGGGGACTAGCGTTACAAAATGAGCAGTTCTTC. It encodes CASSIGGLALQNEQFF.